A single sample is the source of the 15 T cell receptor beta chains below, sequenced in a study of cytomegalovirus exposure and HLA in healthy donors. In the PCR, 60 Vbeta and 13 Jbeta primers were used. Using immunoSEQ multiplex PCR, the repertoire was profiled, and TCRdb retains in-frame clones only, with some absent. The table shows roughly 100,000 clones, with under 85% occurring only once. The sequencing sample was made of PBMCs. All receptors derive from a man younger than 35 in good health and CMV-seronegative.

The V gene is TRBV28, the J gene TRBJ2-7; D is uncertain. This CDR3 contains 13 residues. In germline, CDR1 is MDHEN, CDR2 SYDVKM. Trimming stripped 6 bases from V and 4 bases from J, with 13 bases between. CDR3 region: CASSPGRRYEQYF. The CDR3, as DNA: TGTGCCAGCAGCCCTGGGCGTCGATACGAGCAGTACTTC.

The CDR3 DNA is TGTGCCAGCAGTTCGTATTCTGAAGCTTTCTTT. This translates into CASSSYSEAFF. V and J are TRBV28 and TRBJ1-1, with D hard to call. Trimming left V 4 bases short and J 6 bases short, with 6 bases between. Germline values: CDR1 MDHEN, CDR2 SYDVKM. The CDR3 sequence is 11 residues long.

The rearrangement links TRBV30 to TRBJ1-1; D may be TRBD1 (6 bases). V lost 4 bases, J lost 5 bases, and 14 bases lay in between. The CDR3 runs 13 residues. From germline, CDR1 is GTSNPN and CDR2 SVGIG (reference sequence). This chain's CDR3 is CAWIVRGGTEAFF. The CDR3, as DNA: TGTGCCTGGATCGTAAGGGGGGGAACTGAAGCTTTCTTT.

This clone was detected only a few times. The chain has TRBV6-1 and TRBJ1-2; D perhaps matches TRBD1 (5 bases). The CDR3 consists of 15 residues. Germline values: CDR1 MNHNS, CDR2 SASEGT. Trimming took off 2 bases at V and 2 bases at J, with 12 bases between the two ends. In DNA, the CDR3 is TGTGCCAGCAGTGAACCCGGGCAGGGAAACTATGGCTACACCTTC. Translated, it gives CASSEPGQGNYGYTF.

This chain links TRBV14 with TRBJ1-1; possibly TRBD1 for D (5 bases). This CDR3 region has 14 residues. V shed 1 base and J shed 0 bases, with 6 bases lying between them. In germline, CDR1 is SGHDN, CDR2 FVKESK. CDR3 coding DNA: TGTGCCAGCAGCCAAGCAGGGATGAACACTGAAGCTTTCTTT. This encodes CASSQAGMNTEAFF.

The chain recombines TRBV19 with TRBJ1-5; 7 nucleotides match TRBD1. The germline V gene encodes CDR1 LNHDA and CDR2 SQIVND (reference sequence). With 3 bases clipped from V and 11 bases from J, the junction kept 16 bases outside the gene matches. The CDR3 is made up of 16 amino acids. In nucleotides, the CDR3 is TGTGCCAGTAGTATGGGCATGAGAGGGGGCAGCGCGGCCCAGCATTTT. Translation gives CASSMGMRGGSAAQHF.

The J gene is TRBJ2-7, the V gene TRBV7-2; the match to TRBD2 covers 7 bases. Trimming took 1 base from V and 6 from J; bases not matched to a gene: 6. The length of the CDR3 is 14 residues. Germline CDR1 SGHTA, CDR2 FQGNSA. CDR3: CASSLDGTTREQYF. CDR3 DNA sequence: TGTGCCAGCAGCTTAGATGGGACTACGCGCGAGCAGTACTTC. The whole variable domain, filled in from reference TRBV7-2 and TRBJ2-7, reads GAGVSQSPSNKVTEKGKDVELRCDPISGHTALYWYRQSLGQGLEFLIYFQGNSAPDKSGLPSDRFSAERTGGSVSTLTIQRTQQEDSAVYLCASSLDGTTREQYFGPGTRLTVT.

The gene calls are TRBV28 and TRBJ1-2, with a weak D call TRBD1 (5 bases). V was shortened by 6 bases and J by 0 bases, with 20 bases between the two germline ends. The CDR3 length is 17 residues. Germline V CDR1 and CDR2: MDHEN, SYDVKM. CDR3 nucleotides: TGTGCCAGCAGCTCCGACAGAAAGGGACTAGCTAACTATGGCTACACCTTC. Translation gives CASSSDRKGLANYGYTF.

The V and J genes are TRBV9 and TRBJ2-7; no clear D gene. The CDR3 totals 15 residues. Trimming pared 0 bases from V and 3 bases from J, leaving 13 bases between. In germline, CDR1 is SGDLS, CDR2 YYNGEE. CDR3 loop: CASSVGSSEYYEQYF. The CDR3 DNA sequence: TGTGCCAGCAGCGTAGGTAGCAGTGAATACTACGAGCAGTACTTC. The full variable domain, in which reference TRBV9 and TRBJ2-7 provide the parts outside the CDR3, is DSGVTQTPKHLITATGQRVTLRCSPRSGDLSVYWYQQSLDQGLQFLIQYYNGEERAKGNILERFSAQQFPDLHSELNLSSLELGDSALYFCASSVGSSEYYEQYFGPGTRLTVT.

The chain carries TRBV6-6 and TRBJ2-3; 10 positions agree with TRBD2. CDR1 and CDR2 from the germline V gene are MNHNY and SVGAGI (reference sequence). This CDR3 comprises 15 residues. V shed 5 bases, J shed 1 base, and the junction held 3 bases outside the gene matches. The CDR3 nucleotides read TGTGCCAGCAGTGGACTAGCGGTTCGCACAGATACGCAGTATTTT. Its translation: CASSGLAVRTDTQYF.

A single count supports this clone. The V gene is TRBV29-1, the J gene TRBJ1-1; no definite D call. The CDR3 extends over 10 amino acids. Germline V lookup: CDR1 SQVTM, CDR2 ANQGSEA. V lost 7 bases to trimming and J lost 7 bases, with 10 bases between them. This CDR3 is CSGALGEAFF. The DNA of the CDR3 is TGCAGCGGGGCCCTTGGTGAAGCTTTCTTT.

The CDR3 DNA is TGTGCCTGGAGTACGGGGACAGCTAGTAATGAAAAACTGTTTTTT. Its translation: CAWSTGTASNEKLFF. The V and J genes are TRBV30 and TRBJ1-4; 7 nucleotides match TRBD1. Trimming removed 2 bases from V and 4 bases from J; junction bases left unmatched: 7. The CDR3 consists of 15 residues. Looked up from germline, CDR1 is GTSNPN and CDR2 is SVGIG (reference sequence).

This chain links TRBV7-6 with TRBJ1-2; D perhaps matches TRBD1 (5 bases). The CDR3 sequence is 15 residues long. From germline, CDR1 is SGHVS and CDR2 FNYEAQ. V was cut by 6 bases and J by 1 base, with 15 bases left in between. The CDR3: CASSSGNPINYGYTF. The CDR3 bases are TGTGCCAGCAGTTCAGGGAACCCAATTAACTATGGCTACACCTTC.

The genes are TRBV9 and TRBJ2-7; 8 bases fit TRBD2. Germline-derived CDR1 and CDR2 are SGDLS and YYNGEE. The CDR3 sequence is 15 residues long. The V gene end was trimmed by 0 bases and the J gene end by 0 bases; junction bases not matched to a gene: 2. The CDR3 DNA follows: TGTGCCAGCAGCGTAGGCGGGAGGAACTCCTACGAGCAGTACTTC. Encoded protein: CASSVGGRNSYEQYF.

V and J are TRBV5-4 and TRBJ2-7; 10 nucleotides line up with TRBD2. J lost 3 bases, V lost 0 bases, and 6 bases had no gene match. The CDR3 sequence is 16 residues long. The germline gives CDR1 SGHNT, CDR2 YYREEE (reference sequence). DNA of the CDR3: TGTGCCAGCAGCTTGGCCCCAGCGGGAGGGGACTACGAGCAGTACTTC. It encodes CASSLAPAGGDYEQYF.